This TCR beta chain stems from a study of blood T cell repertoires in COVID-19. The repertoire was sequenced with immunoSEQ multiplex PCR; TCRdb's copy has only in-frame clones and lacks some. The sample carries roughly 140,000 clones, 90% recorded once. This clone turned up a few times. V shed 2 bases, J shed 7 bases, and the junction held 0 bases outside the gene matches. The CDR3 totals 12 residues. In germline, CDR1 is SGHTA, CDR2 FQGTGA. The sample taken for sequencing was peripheral blood. This rearrangement joins TRBV7-3 to TRBJ1-2; 8 nucleotides line up with TRBD1. This TCR was recovered from a woman aged 80 or over with acute or convalescent COVID-19. CDR3 residues: CASSLQGAGYTF. The CDR3 DNA reads as TGTGCCAGCAGCTTACAGGGGGCTGGCTACACCTTC.